This entry lists 9 T cell receptor beta chains sequenced from one sample in a study of vaccination and CD4 T cells after COVID-19. With the Oncomine TCR Beta short-read assay, DNA from cultured CD4+ T cells was sequenced. Via MiXCR, TCRdb re-called the PCR reads, giving one row per CDR3 protein. The data hold over 10,000 distinct CDR3 sequences, with roughly 56% observed a single time. The treatment: approximately 9-day PBMC culture with coronavirus spike peptide pools or control peptides (ViraFEST assay). Antigens of these TCRs are unknown. The material sequenced was CD4+ T cells from blood, cultured in vitro. Receptors originate from a human donor who had recovered from COVID-19.

This clonotype was picked up a small number of times. V usage is TRBV28 and J usage is TRBJ2-1; TRBD1 or TRBD2 may be the D gene (5 bases each). Germline V CDR1 and CDR2: MDHEN, SYDVKM. Trimming took 8 bases from V and 15 from J, leaving 17 bases between them. This CDR3 spans 11 amino acids. As DNA, the CDR3 is TGTGCCAGCCGCCAGGGACCGCTTCGGTTCTTC. Its translation is CASRQGPLRFF. Complete variable domain (other parts from reference TRBV28 and TRBJ2-1): DVKVTQSSRYLVKRTGEKVFLECVQDMDHENMFWYRQDPGLGLRLIYFSYDVKMKEKGDIPEGYSVSREKKERFSLILESASTNQTSMYLCASRQGPLRFFGPGTRLTVL.

The chain couples TRBV5-1 to TRBJ1-2; no clear D. Germline V lookup: CDR1 SGHRS, CDR2 YFSETQ. The CDR3 covers 13 residues. V lost 0 bases to trimming and J lost 5 bases, with 8 bases between them. CDR3 coding DNA: TGCGCCAGCAGCTTGGGTGGAGAGTATGGCTACACCTTC. It is translated as CASSLGGEYGYTF.

The rearrangement links TRBV20-1 to TRBJ2-2; TRBD2 aligns across 11 bases. CDR3 length: 18 residues. V lost 1 base, J lost 5 bases, and 12 bases stayed unmatched. The germline V gene has CDR1 DFQATT and CDR2 SNEGSKA (reference sequence). CDR3 residues: CSARGGSGRAPGTGELFF. Here the CDR3 DNA reads TGCAGTGCTAGAGGAGGTAGCGGGAGGGCCCCAGGAACCGGGGAGCTGTTTTTT.

There are a few counts of this clonotype. This chain connects TRBV27 to TRBJ2-1; D may be TRBD1 or TRBD2 (6 bases each). Trimming pared 6 bases from V and 2 bases from J, leaving 17 bases between. The length of the CDR3 is 16 residues. Germline V lookup: CDR1 MNHEY, CDR2 SMNVEV (reference sequence). In nucleotides, the CDR3 is TGTGCCAGCAGGTTCGAAGGGGGAGGACCCTACAATGAGCAGTTCTTC. Residues: CASRFEGGGPYNEQFF.

V and J are TRBV12-3 or TRBV12-4 and TRBJ2-1; D may be TRBD1 or TRBD2 (5 bases each). This CDR3 is 16 amino acids long. V dropped 6 bases and J dropped 0 bases, with 15 bases sitting between them. The CDR3 loop is CASRPWDPYSYNEQFF. The CDR3 DNA is TGTGCCAGCAGGCCATGGGACCCCTACTCCTACAATGAGCAGTTCTTC.

V is TRBV7-3 and J is TRBJ1-1; D call uncertain. The CDR3 is 13 amino acids. V was trimmed by 4 bases and J by 1 base, leaving 7 bases between them. CDR1 and CDR2 (germline): SGHTA, FQGTGA. The CDR3 sequence: CASSWRRNTEAFF. The CDR3 nucleotides are TGTGCCAGCAGCTGGAGGAGGAACACTGAAGCTTTCTTT.

The chain couples TRBV9 to TRBJ1-2; the D is unclear. CDR1 is SGDLS, CDR2 YYNGEE, per germline. V dropped 0 bases and J dropped 0 bases, with 6 bases sitting between them. CDR3 size: 14 residues. The CDR3 bases are TGTGCCAGCAGCGTAGCTTCGGCTAACTATGGCTACACCTTC. Translating it yields CASSVASANYGYTF.

The V and J genes are TRBV28 and TRBJ2-7; perhaps TRBD1 as D (5 bases). The CDR3 is 12 amino acids. Trimming removed 1 base at V and 7 bases at J, with 8 bases between. Germline V lookup: CDR1 MDHEN, CDR2 SYDVKM. CDR3 residues: CASSLFAGEQYF. CDR3 DNA sequence: TGTGCCAGCAGTTTATTTGCAGGGGAGCAGTACTTC.

For the CDR3, the DNA is TGTGCCAGCAGCCCGGGACGGGGGATAAGCTCTGGAAACACCATATATTTT. Translating it yields CASSPGRGISSGNTIYF. The V call is TRBV7-2, the J call TRBJ1-3; possibly TRBD1 for D (5 bases). The CDR3 contains 17 residues. CDR1 is SGHTA, CDR2 FQGNSA, per germline. The V end was cut by 5 bases, the J end by 0 bases, with 17 bases between.